A selection of T cell receptor beta chains follows, all from one sample in a study of early T cells in non-severe SARS-CoV-2 infection. TCRdb re-called the 5' RACE reads through MiXCR, storing one row per CDR3 protein. The table lists 80,000 to 100,000 distinct CDR3 sequences, roughly 14% of them singletons. The specimen was whole blood. The receptors here all came from an adult who was a healthcare worker with PCR-confirmed SARS-CoV-2 infection or an uninfected control (not recorded which). Both conserved end residues are part of each CDR3. Fields, in order: J gene, V gene, CDR3 length, CDR3 protein.

j_call: TRBJ2-4
v_call: TRBV9
cdr3_length: 14
cdr3_aa: CASSATWGKNIQYF

j_call: TRBJ2-3
v_call: TRBV11-3
cdr3_length: 15
cdr3_aa: CASSRVGGDVDTQYF

j_call: TRBJ1-5
v_call: TRBV27
cdr3_length: 15
cdr3_aa: CASSFSGGANQPQHF

j_call: TRBJ2-5
v_call: TRBV27
cdr3_length: 15
cdr3_aa: CVSSLSSSPRETQYF

j_call: TRBJ1-1
v_call: TRBV5-1
cdr3_length: 15
cdr3_aa: CASSSPTGKVAEAFF

j_call: TRBJ1-2
v_call: TRBV20-1
cdr3_length: 14
cdr3_aa: CSAVTGTRLYGYTF

j_call: TRBJ2-1
v_call: TRBV15
cdr3_length: 16
cdr3_aa: CATSRTPGDSYNEQFF

j_call: TRBJ1-2
v_call: TRBV7-2
cdr3_length: 14
cdr3_aa: CASSFGTTNYGYTF

j_call: TRBJ1-5
v_call: TRBV30
cdr3_length: 13
cdr3_aa: CAWSFGQGRPQHF

j_call: TRBJ2-7
v_call: TRBV29-1
cdr3_length: 12
cdr3_aa: CSVELNSDEQYF

j_call: TRBJ2-5
v_call: TRBV7-8
cdr3_length: 14
cdr3_aa: CASSRGRTQETQYF

j_call: TRBJ2-5
v_call: TRBV3-1
cdr3_length: 14
cdr3_aa: CASRPMGGEETQYF

j_call: TRBJ2-1
v_call: TRBV7-3
cdr3_length: 15
cdr3_aa: CASSSRFSSYNEQFF

j_call: TRBJ2-1
v_call: TRBV19
cdr3_length: 13
cdr3_aa: CASSYGQYNEQFF

j_call: TRBJ2-1
v_call: TRBV4-1
cdr3_length: 16
cdr3_aa: CASSEYDRGLGNEQFF

j_call: TRBJ2-1
v_call: TRBV6-2/TRBV6-3
cdr3_length: 15
cdr3_aa: CASSGDARQSWEQFF

j_call: TRBJ2-2
v_call: TRBV27
cdr3_length: 17
cdr3_aa: CASSFREPPSGTGELFF

j_call: TRBJ2-2
v_call: TRBV7-9
cdr3_length: 18
cdr3_aa: CASSSTIAGEPNTGELFF